Listed here are 19 T cell receptor beta chains from one sample, sequenced in a study of blood T cell repertoires in COVID-19. Libraries were prepared by immunoSEQ multiplex PCR; TCRdb keeps only in-frame clonotypes and omits some of them. The sample consists of 65,000 to 70,000 clones, about 80% of them appearing once. The specimen sequenced was peripheral blood. The receptors shown here come from a man at least 80 years old with active COVID-19.

The chain couples TRBV4-3 to TRBJ2-1; a weak D match, TRBD2 (5 bases). Per the germline V gene, CDR1 is LGHNA and CDR2 is YSLEER. This CDR3 is built from 20 residues. V lost 0 bases and J 5 bases, leaving 26 bases between the germline ends. The chain's CDR3 is CASSQDPLEVSVPTDNEQFF. The CDR3 bases are TGCGCCAGCAGCCAAGATCCCCTAGAGGTTAGCGTACCTACGGACAATGAGCAGTTCTTC.

The V and J genes are TRBV5-1 and TRBJ1-5, with D perhaps TRBD1 (5 bases). The germline CDR1 and CDR2 sequences are SGHRS and YFSETQ. The length of the CDR3 is 13 residues. V was trimmed by 4 bases and J by 4 bases, leaving 9 bases between them. The CDR3, as DNA: TGCGCCAGCAGCGCGGGACGGAATCAGCCCCAGCATTTT. It encodes CASSAGRNQPQHF.

In its sample, this clone was seen many times. This chain links TRBV5-1 with TRBJ2-7; the match to TRBD1 covers 8 bases. The CDR3 runs to 17 residues. Per germline, CDR1 SGHRS and CDR2 YFSETQ. After removal of 4 bases from V and 2 bases from J, the junction contained 14 bases not matched to a gene. This CDR3 is CASSGNPGTGLPYEQYF. Written as DNA, the CDR3 is TGCGCCAGCAGCGGAAATCCCGGGACAGGTCTTCCCTACGAGCAGTACTTC.

The V and J genes are TRBV5-1 and TRBJ1-2; 9 bases are shared with TRBD1. Losses at the gene ends were 4 bases for V and 5 bases for J; bases not matched to a gene: 6. CDR1 and CDR2 from the germline V gene are SGHRS and YFSETQ. This CDR3 has 14 residues. The CDR3 sequence is CASSPGQGGYGYTF. The CDR3 bases are TGCGCCAGCAGCCCGGGACAGGGAGGATATGGCTACACCTTC.

This clone was detected only once. The rearrangement uses TRBV18 and TRBJ1-1, with 9 nucleotides matching TRBD1. This CDR3 comprises 17 residues. V shed 1 base, J shed 0 bases, and the junction held 6 bases outside the gene matches. Germline V lookup: CDR1 KGHSH, CDR2 LQKENI. CDR3 region: CASSPLQGAGVNTEAFF. The CDR3 DNA sequence: TGTGCCAGCTCACCACTACAGGGGGCTGGGGTGAACACTGAAGCTTTCTTT.

The rearrangement joins TRBV7-2 to TRBJ1-1; D is ambiguous. The V end was cut by 4 bases, the J end by 5 bases, with 17 bases between. Germline CDR1 and CDR2: SGHTA and FQGNSA. This CDR3 contains 15 residues. The CDR3 loop reads CASSSARAGRTEAFF. CDR3 DNA: TGTGCCAGCAGCTCCGCCCGGGCGGGGAGGACTGAAGCTTTCTTT.

The chain uses TRBV6-6 and TRBJ2-7; 8 nucleotides align to TRBD1. CDR1 is MNHNY, CDR2 SVGAGI, per germline (reference sequence). This CDR3 is built from 14 residues. With V trimmed by 5 bases and J by 2 bases, 5 bases remained unmatched. For the CDR3, the DNA is TGTGCCAGCAGTAAAGGACAGGGTCCCTACGAGCAGTACTTC. Translating gives CASSKGQGPYEQYF.

This chain uses TRBV6-2 or TRBV6-3 with TRBJ1-4; 10 nucleotides line up with TRBD1. This CDR3 is built from 16 residues. Per germline, CDR1 MNHEY and CDR2 SVGEGT. The V gene end was trimmed by 4 bases and the J gene end by 8 bases; junction bases not matched to a gene: 10. CDR3 amino acids: CASSWTRTGGGEKLFF. CDR3 DNA sequence: TGTGCCAGCAGTTGGACCCGGACAGGGGGGGGCGAAAAACTGTTTTTT.

The chain combines TRBV9 with TRBJ2-1; 8 bases are shared with TRBD2. The CDR3 has 15 amino acids. V gave up 3 bases and J gave up 0 bases; unmatched junction bases: 2. The germline V gene has CDR1 SGDLS and CDR2 YYNGEE. The CDR3 reads CASSAGGSSYNEQFF. CDR3 nucleotides: TGTGCCAGCAGCGCGGGGGGGAGCTCCTACAATGAGCAGTTCTTC.

This chain joins TRBV29-1 and TRBJ2-7, with D possibly matching TRBD2 (5 bases). Trimming pared 6 bases from V and 3 bases from J, leaving 12 bases between. Looked up from germline, CDR1 is SQVTM and CDR2 is ANQGSEA. The CDR3 runs to 12 residues. CDR3 region: CSVSGSNYEQYF. CDR3 nucleotides: TGCAGCGTGAGTGGGAGCAACTACGAGCAGTACTTC.

The chain joins TRBV28 to TRBJ2-4; a weak D match, TRBD1 (6 bases). The germline V gene has CDR1 MDHEN and CDR2 SYDVKM. This CDR3 spans 15 amino acids. The germline V and J ends were trimmed by 1 base and 0 bases, with 7 bases remaining between them. CDR3 residues: CASSLSGVAKNIQYF. As DNA, the CDR3 is TGTGCCAGCAGTTTATCAGGGGTAGCCAAAAACATTCAGTACTTC.

This clone was observed a single time. The chain uses TRBV28 and TRBJ2-7, with 10 bases fitting TRBD2. Germline V lookup: CDR1 MDHEN, CDR2 SYDVKM. There are 13 residues in the CDR3. The ends lost 6 bases at V and 6 bases at J; junction bases unmatched: 5. The CDR3 DNA reads TGTGCCAGCAGACTCAGGACTAGCGGCGAGCAGTACTTC. Its protein is CASRLRTSGEQYF.

The chain joins TRBV6-2 or TRBV6-3 to TRBJ2-5; D not certain. The V end lost 5 bases, the J end lost 2 bases, and 24 bases lay between the germline ends. The CDR3 length is 18 residues. CDR1 is MNHEY and CDR2 is SVGEGT in the germline V gene. The CDR3 protein is CASSLRSRNSTSQETQYF. The CDR3 bases are TGTGCCAGCAGTCTAAGATCACGAAATTCTACCTCGCAAGAGACCCAGTACTTC.

The chain uses TRBV5-6 and TRBJ1-5; tentative D call: TRBD1 (5 bases). CDR1 and CDR2 (germline): SGHDT, YYEEEE. The CDR3 is 16 residues long. V was clipped by 1 base and J by 4 bases, with 15 bases between them. The CDR3 nucleotides read TGTGCCAGCAGCTTGCTTGGGGGGGATGTGAATCAGCCCCAGCATTTT. Translated: CASSLLGGDVNQPQHF.

As concerns this clone: One junction end disagrees with the germline gene, perhaps due to a read error. At the DNA level, this CDR3 is encoded by other sequences in the same sample as well. This rearrangement joins TRBV14 to TRBJ1-1; TRBD1 matches 10 bases. Germline V gives CDR1 SGHDN, CDR2 FVKESK. The CDR3 consists of 14 residues. The CDR3, as DNA: TGCGCCAGCAGCCAAAGGGACAGGGGAACTGAAGCTTTCTTT. Residues: CASSQRDRGTEAFF.

This chain links TRBV2 with TRBJ2-5; 10 nucleotides line up with TRBD1. J gave up 3 bases and V 9 bases, and 19 bases lay outside the gene matches. CDR1 SNHLY and CDR2 FYNNEI come from the germline V gene. The CDR3 has 18 residues. In nucleotides, the CDR3 is TGTGCCAGGATAAACGAACCCGGGACAGGGGAGAAAAAAGAGACCCAGTACTTC. It specifies CARINEPGTGEKKETQYF.

Regarding this clone: The same CDR3 arises from other DNA sequences in this sample as well. The chain couples TRBV18 to TRBJ1-1, with a weak D call TRBD1 (5 bases). This CDR3 comprises 14 residues. CDR1 is KGHSH, CDR2 LQKENI, per germline. Trimming shortened V by 1 base and J by 0 bases, and 6 bases separated the two germline ends. The CDR3 DNA reads TGTGCCAGCTCACCACAGGGGATGAACACTGAAGCTTTCTTT. Protein sequence: CASSPQGMNTEAFF.

This clone was detected once. The V and J genes are TRBV6-5 and TRBJ1-1; 7 bases are shared with TRBD1. Germline loops: CDR1 MNHEY, CDR2 SVGAGI. Unmatched junction bases numbered 5, after V lost 5 bases and J lost 5 bases. The CDR3 is made up of 13 amino acids. This CDR3 reads CASSHRGRTEAFF. Here the CDR3 DNA reads TGTGCCAGCAGTCATAGGGGGCGGACTGAAGCTTTCTTT.

The rearrangement links TRBV9 to TRBJ2-2, with 8 nucleotides matching TRBD1. V dropped 0 bases and J dropped 1; count of bases not matched to a gene: 5. The germline gives CDR1 SGDLS, CDR2 YYNGEE. CDR3 length: 17 residues. The CDR3 nucleotides are TGTGCCAGCAGCGTAGGGACCGGGACAGGGAACACCGGGGAGCTGTTTTTT. Its protein is CASSVGTGTGNTGELFF.